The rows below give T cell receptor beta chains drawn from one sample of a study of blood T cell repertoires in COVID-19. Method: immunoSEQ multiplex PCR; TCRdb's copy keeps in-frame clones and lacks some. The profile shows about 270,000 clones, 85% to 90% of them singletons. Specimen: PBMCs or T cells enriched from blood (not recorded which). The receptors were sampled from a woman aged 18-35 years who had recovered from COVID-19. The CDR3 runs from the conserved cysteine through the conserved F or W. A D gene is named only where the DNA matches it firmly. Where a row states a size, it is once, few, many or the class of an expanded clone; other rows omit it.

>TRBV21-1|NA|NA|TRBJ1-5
TGTGCCAGCAGCATTCCAGAATATAGCAATCAGCCCCAGCATTTT
CASSIPEYSNQPQHF
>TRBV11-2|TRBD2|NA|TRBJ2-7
TGTGCCAGCAGCTTTGGGCGGGGGTACTCCTACGAGCAGTACTTC
CASSFGRGYSYEQYF
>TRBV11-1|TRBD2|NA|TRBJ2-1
TGTGCCAGCAGCTTAGTGGGGACTAGCACCTACAATGAGCAGTTCTTC
CASSLVGTSTYNEQFF
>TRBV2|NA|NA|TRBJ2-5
TGTGCCAGCAGTGGGGGAGAAAGGCTCCAAGAGACCCAGTACTTC
CASSGGERLQETQYF
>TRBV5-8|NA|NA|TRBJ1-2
TGTGCCAGCAGCTTGGAACCAGACTCCAACTATGGCTACACCTTC
CASSLEPDSNYGYTF
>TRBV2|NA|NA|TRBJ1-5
TGTGCCAGCAGTCTGGACTACAGCGGGCAGCCCCAGCATTTT
CASSLDYSGQPQHF
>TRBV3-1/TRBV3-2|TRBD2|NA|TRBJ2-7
TGTGCCAGCAGCCAAGGTGGAACTAGCGGTTCCTACGAGCAGTACTTC
CASSQGGTSGSYEQYF
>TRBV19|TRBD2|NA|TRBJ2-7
TGTGCCAGTAGTTCGTGGGGGGGCTACGAGCAGTACTTC
CASSSWGGYEQYF
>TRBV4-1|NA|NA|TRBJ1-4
TGCGCCAGCAGCCTGAACCCACTCCCTTTTGAACTGTTTTTT
CASSLNPLPFELFF
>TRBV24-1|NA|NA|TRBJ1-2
TGTGCCACCAGTGATACCGAGGAGAGGCATCTTGGCTACACCTTC
CATSDTEERHLGYTF
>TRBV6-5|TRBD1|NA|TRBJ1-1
TGTGCCAGCAGTTACGGACAGGTTCGCACTGAAGCTTTCTTT
CASSYGQVRTEAFF
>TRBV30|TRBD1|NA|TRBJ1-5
TGTGCCTGGGACAGGGGAGGAGGCAATCAGCCCCAGCATTTT
CAWDRGGGNQPQHF
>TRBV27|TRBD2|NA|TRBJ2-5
TGTGCCAGCAGTTTAAGATGGGGGGGTTCGGAGACCCAGTACTTC
CASSLRWGGSETQYF
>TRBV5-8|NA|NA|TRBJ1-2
TGTGCCAGCCGAGGAACGAGACGCTATGGCTACACCTTC
CASRGTRRYGYTF
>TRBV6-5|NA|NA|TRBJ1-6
TGTGCCAGCAGACTTTCCGGGAGCTCACCCCTCCACTTT
CASRLSGSSPLHF
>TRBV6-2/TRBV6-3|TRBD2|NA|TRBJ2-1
TGTGCCAGCAGTTACTCCGTTGCTAGCGGGGGGGCCTACAATGAGCAGTTCTTC
CASSYSVASGGAYNEQFF
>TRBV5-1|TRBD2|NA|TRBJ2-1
TGCGCCAGCAGCTTGTCACGGGGGGGCCTGGATGGGAATGAGCAGTTCTTC
CASSLSRGGLDGNEQFF
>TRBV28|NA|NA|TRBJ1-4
TGTGCCAGCAGCAAAATAGATGAAAAACTGTTTTTT
CASSKIDEKLFF
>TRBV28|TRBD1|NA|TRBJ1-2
TGTGCCAGCAGTTTAGCCCCCGACAGGGGGGGGGATGGCTACACCTTC
CASSLAPDRGGDGYTF
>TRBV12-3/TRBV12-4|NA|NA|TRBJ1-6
TGTGCCAGCAGTGTGACAGTGAATTCACCCCTCCACTTT
CASSVTVNSPLHF
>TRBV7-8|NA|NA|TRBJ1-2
TGTGCCAGCAGCTTAGGTTGGCAGGGAGGAGGCTACACCTTC
CASSLGWQGGGYTF
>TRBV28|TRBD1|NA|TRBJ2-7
TGTGCCAGCAGCTTACAGGGGGCAGTCTACGAGCAGTACTTC
CASSLQGAVYEQYF
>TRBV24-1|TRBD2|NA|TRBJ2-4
TGTGCCACCAGTTCGAGAACCGACGGGGGGGGTGAGGAGGCCAAAAACATTCAGTACTTC
CATSSRTDGGGEEAKNIQYF
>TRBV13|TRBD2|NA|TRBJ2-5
TGTGCCAGCAGCTTAGTTCTAGCGGGGGGGCCGATCGTTCAAGAGACCCAGTACTTC
CASSLVLAGGPIVQETQYF
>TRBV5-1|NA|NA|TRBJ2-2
TGCGCCAGCAGCCTTCTAGGAGGGTCGGACGGGGAGCTGTTTTTT
CASSLLGGSDGELFF
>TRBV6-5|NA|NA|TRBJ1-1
TGTGCCAGCTACCGGGAGATATTAAATGAAGCTTTCTTT
CASYREILNEAFF
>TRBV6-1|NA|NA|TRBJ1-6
TGTGCCAGCAGTGACATGTATAATTCACCCCTCCACTTT
CASSDMYNSPLHF
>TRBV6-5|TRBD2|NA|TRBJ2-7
TGTGCCAGCAGTTACCCAGGACTAGCGAGCGAGCAGTACTTC
CASSYPGLASEQYF
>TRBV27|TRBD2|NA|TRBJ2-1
TGTGCCAGCAGGTGGGGCGGGGGGGCCTCCTACAATGAGCAGTTCTTC
CASRWGGGASYNEQFF
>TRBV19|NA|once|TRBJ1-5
TGTGCCAGTAGTAATGAGTTTAGCAATCAGCCCCAGCATTTT
CASSNEFSNQPQHF
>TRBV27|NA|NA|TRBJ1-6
TGTGCCAGCAGTTTACGCGGCTATAATTCACCCCTCCACTTT
CASSLRGYNSPLHF
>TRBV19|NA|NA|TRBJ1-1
TGTGCCAGTAGTATCGGCGGGGGTAACACTGAAGCTTTCTTT
CASSIGGGNTEAFF
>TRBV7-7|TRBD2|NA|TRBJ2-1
TGTGCTAGCAGTTCGGGACTAGCGGGGCTAGGGAATGAGCAGTTCTTC
CASSSGLAGLGNEQFF
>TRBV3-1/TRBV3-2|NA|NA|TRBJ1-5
TGTGCCAGCAGCCAAGATCGTCACAGCTCTCAGCCCCAGCATTTT
CASSQDRHSSQPQHF
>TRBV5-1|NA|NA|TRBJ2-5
TGCGCCAGCAGCTTCGGAGGGGCGGGGACCCAGTACTTC
CASSFGGAGTQYF
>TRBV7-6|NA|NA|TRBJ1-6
TGTGCCAGCAGCTCCCACAGGAGCTCCTATAATTCACCCCTCCACTTT
CASSSHRSSYNSPLHF
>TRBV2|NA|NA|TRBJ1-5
TGTGCCAGCAGTCTCGGGGGAAGCAATCAGCCCCAGCATTTT
CASSLGGSNQPQHF
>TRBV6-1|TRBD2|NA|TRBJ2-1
TGTGCCAGCAGTGAGAGGTTCAGCGGGGGAGCCTACAATGAGCAGTTCTTC
CASSERFSGGAYNEQFF
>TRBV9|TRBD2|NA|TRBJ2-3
TGTGCCAGCAGCGTAGGCGTCGGGGGGGTCACAGATACGCAGTATTTT
CASSVGVGGVTDTQYF
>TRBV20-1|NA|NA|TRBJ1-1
TGCAGTGATCCGGACAATCCTGAAGCTTTCTTT
CSDPDNPEAFF
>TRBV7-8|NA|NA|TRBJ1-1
TGTGCCAGCAGCGCGACTCGGAACACTGAAGCTTTCTTT
CASSATRNTEAFF
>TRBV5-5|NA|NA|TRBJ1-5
TGTGCCAGCAGCTTGTTTGGGAGTAATCAGCCCCAGCATTTT
CASSLFGSNQPQHF
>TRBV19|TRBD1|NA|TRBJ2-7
TGTGCCAGTAGTATCGGGACAGGGCCCTACGAGCAGTACTTC
CASSIGTGPYEQYF
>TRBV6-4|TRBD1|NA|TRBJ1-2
TGTGCCAGCAGGAAGGACAGGCGCTTGGTTGGCTACACCTTC
CASRKDRRLVGYTF
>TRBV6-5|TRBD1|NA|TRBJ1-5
TGTGCCAGCAGCGCCTTCGGACAGGCGGGACAGCCCCAGCATTTT
CASSAFGQAGQPQHF
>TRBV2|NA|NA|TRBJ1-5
TGTGCCAGCAGTTTCCAGGGGTTGGGGAATCAGCCCCAGCATTTT
CASSFQGLGNQPQHF
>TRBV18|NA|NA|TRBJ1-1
TGTGCCAGCTCCCCCCGAAACGGACTTACGAACACTGAAGCTTTCTTT
CASSPRNGLTNTEAFF
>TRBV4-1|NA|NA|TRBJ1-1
TGCGCCAGCAGCCAAGGGGGGGTGAACACTGAAGCTTTCTTT
CASSQGGVNTEAFF
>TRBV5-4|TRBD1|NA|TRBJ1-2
TGTGCCAGCAGACAGGGGGCGAAAGGCTACACCTTC
CASRQGAKGYTF
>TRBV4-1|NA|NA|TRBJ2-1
TGCGCCAGCACGGGGGTCAATGAGCAGTTCTTC
CASTGVNEQFF
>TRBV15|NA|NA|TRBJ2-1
TGTGCCACCAGCAGAGGAGGGAGACCTTTCTCCTACAATGAGCAGTTCTTC
CATSRGGRPFSYNEQFF
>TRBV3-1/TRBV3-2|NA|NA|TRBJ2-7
TGTGCCAGCAGCCAAGGAGAGGTCGCCTACGAGCAGTACTTC
CASSQGEVAYEQYF
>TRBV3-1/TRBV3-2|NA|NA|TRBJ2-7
TGTGCCAGCAGGAGGGACTCCCGGTGGTACTTC
CASRRDSRWYF
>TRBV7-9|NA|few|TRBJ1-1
TGTGCCAGCAGCTACGGGAACACTGAAGCTTTCTTT
CASSYGNTEAFF
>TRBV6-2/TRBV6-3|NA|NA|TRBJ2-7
TGTGCCAGCAGTTTCTATCCGATCGAGCAGTACTTC
CASSFYPIEQYF
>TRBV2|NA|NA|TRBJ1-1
TGTGCCAGCAGTGAACTCCGGGGGAACACTGAAGCTTTCTTT
CASSELRGNTEAFF
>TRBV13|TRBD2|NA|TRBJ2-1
TGTGCCAGCAGCTCAGTGGGACTAGCGGGGAGTGTTCAGTTCTTC
CASSSVGLAGSVQFF
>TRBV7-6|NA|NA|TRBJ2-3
TGTGCCAGCAGCTCCCTCTCGGTAGCCCTCACAGATACGCAGTATTTT
CASSSLSVALTDTQYF
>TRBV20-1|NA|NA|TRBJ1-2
TGCAGTGCTAGAGCCCTCTATGGCTACACCTTC
CSARALYGYTF
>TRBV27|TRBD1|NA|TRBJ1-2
TGTGCCAGCAGTGGAATGGGACAGGGGAACTATGGCTACACCTTC
CASSGMGQGNYGYTF